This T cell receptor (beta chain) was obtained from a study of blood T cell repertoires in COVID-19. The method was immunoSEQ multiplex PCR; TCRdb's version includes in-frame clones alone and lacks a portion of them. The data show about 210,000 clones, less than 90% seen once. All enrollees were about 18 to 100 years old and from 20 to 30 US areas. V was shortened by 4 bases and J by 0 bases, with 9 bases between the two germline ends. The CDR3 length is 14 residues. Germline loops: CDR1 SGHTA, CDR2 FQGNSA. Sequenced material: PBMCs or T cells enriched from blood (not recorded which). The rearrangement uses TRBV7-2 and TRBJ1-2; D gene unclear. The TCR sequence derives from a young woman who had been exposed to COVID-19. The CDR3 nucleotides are TGTGCCAGCAGCTCCGGGTACCCTAACTATGGCTACACCTTC. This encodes CASSSGYPNYGYTF.